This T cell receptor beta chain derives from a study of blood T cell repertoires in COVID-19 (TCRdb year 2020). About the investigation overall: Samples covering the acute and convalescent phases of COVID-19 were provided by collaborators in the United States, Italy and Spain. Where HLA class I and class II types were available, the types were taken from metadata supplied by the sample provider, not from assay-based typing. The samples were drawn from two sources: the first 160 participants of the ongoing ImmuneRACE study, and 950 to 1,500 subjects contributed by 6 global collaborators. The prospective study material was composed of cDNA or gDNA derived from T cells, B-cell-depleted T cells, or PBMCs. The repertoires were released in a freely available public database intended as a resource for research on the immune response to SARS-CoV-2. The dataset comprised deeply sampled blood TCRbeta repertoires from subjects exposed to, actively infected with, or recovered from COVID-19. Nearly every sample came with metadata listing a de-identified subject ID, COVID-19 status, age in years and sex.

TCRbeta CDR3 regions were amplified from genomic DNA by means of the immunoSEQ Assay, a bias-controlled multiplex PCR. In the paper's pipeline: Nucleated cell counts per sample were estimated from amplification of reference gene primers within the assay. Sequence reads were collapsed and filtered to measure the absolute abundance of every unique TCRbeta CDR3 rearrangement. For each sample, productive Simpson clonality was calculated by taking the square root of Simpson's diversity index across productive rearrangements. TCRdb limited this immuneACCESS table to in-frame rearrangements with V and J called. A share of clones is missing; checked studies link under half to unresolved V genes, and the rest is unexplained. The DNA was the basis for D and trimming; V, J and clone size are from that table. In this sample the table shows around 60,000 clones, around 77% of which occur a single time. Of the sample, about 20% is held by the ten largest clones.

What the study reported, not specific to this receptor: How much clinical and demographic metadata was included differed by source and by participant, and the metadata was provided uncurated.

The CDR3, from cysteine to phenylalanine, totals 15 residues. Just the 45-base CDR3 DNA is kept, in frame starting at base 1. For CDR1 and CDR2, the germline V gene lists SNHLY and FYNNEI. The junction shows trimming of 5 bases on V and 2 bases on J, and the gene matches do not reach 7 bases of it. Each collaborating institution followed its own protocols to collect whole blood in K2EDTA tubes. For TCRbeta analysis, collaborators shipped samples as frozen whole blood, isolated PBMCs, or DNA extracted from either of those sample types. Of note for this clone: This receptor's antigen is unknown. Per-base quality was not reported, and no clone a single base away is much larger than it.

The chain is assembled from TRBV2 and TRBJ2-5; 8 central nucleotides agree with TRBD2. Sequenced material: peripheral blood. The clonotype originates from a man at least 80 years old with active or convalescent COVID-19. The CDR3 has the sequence CASSTGGGLQETQYF. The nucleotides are TGTGCCAGCAGTACGGGGGGGGGCCTTCAAGAGACCCAGTACTTC.